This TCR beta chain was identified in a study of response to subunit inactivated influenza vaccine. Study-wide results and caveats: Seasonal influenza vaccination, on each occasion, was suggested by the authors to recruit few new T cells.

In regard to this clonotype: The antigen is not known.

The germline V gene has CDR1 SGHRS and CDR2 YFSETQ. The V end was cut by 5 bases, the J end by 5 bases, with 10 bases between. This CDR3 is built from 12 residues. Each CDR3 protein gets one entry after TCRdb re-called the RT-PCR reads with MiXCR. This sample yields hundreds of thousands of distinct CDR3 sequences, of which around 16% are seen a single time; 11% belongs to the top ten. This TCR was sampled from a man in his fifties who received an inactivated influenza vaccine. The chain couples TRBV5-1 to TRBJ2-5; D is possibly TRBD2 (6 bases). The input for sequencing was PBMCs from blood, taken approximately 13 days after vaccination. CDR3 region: CASRLASETQYF. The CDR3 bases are TGCGCCAGCAGGCTAGCGTCGGAGACCCAGTACTTC.